The rows below give T cell receptor beta chains drawn from one sample of a study of cytotoxic CD8 clonotypes in ibrutinib-treated CLL. Assay: immunoSEQ multiplex PCR; the TCRdb copy retains only in-frame clones and omits some. The sample lists 60,000 to 95,000 clones, 70% to 90% occurring once. The sequences come from PBMCs, collected after 24 months of ibrutinib treatment. Receptor source: a human donor with chronic lymphocytic leukemia. CDR3s include the opening cysteine and the closing phenylalanine or tryptophan. Each record gives: J gene, clone size, D gene, V gene, CDR3 DNA, CDR3 protein. The D gene is left open where the match is weak. Not every row has a clone size; where given, it reads once, few, many or a size class.

>TRBJ1-2|.|TRBD1|TRBV11-2
TGTGCCAGCAGCCCCCGGACAGGGGTTTATGGCTACACCTTC
CASSPRTGVYGYTF
>TRBJ2-7|.|.|TRBV5-4
TGTGCCAGGGTTACCTACGAGCAGTACTTC
CARVTYEQYF
>TRBJ2-4|.|.|TRBV19
TGTGCCAGTAGTGCCGTCCTCGGGGTTTGGGGAAACATTCAGTACTTC
CASSAVLGVWGNIQYF
>TRBJ2-3|once|TRBD2|TRBV5-6
TGTGCCAGCAGCTTGTGGCTAGCGGGGAGCACAGATACGCAGTATTTT
CASSLWLAGSTDTQYF
>TRBJ2-7|.|.|TRBV6-5
TGTGCCAGCGGGCGCTACGAGCAGTACTTC
CASGRYEQYF
>TRBJ2-3|.|TRBD2|TRBV30
TGTGCCTGGAGATATACTAGCGGGGGACGCACAGATACGCAGTATTTT
CAWRYTSGGRTDTQYF
>TRBJ1-2|.|.|TRBV18
TGTGCCAGCTCCCAAGAGGTCGGGGAAATTGGGTATGGCTACACCTTC
CASSQEVGEIGYGYTF
>TRBJ2-7|.|TRBD1|TRBV6-6
TGTGCCAGCAGTCCTGGGACAGGGGTCTCCTACGAGCAGTACTTC
CASSPGTGVSYEQYF
>TRBJ2-7|.|.|TRBV28
TGTGCCAGCATAAAAAACTACGAGCAGTACTTC
CASIKNYEQYF
>TRBJ2-3|.|TRBD2|TRBV7-2
TGTGCCAGCAGCGCCCCCGTCCTGGCGGGAGGGCCAGATACGCAGTATTTT
CASSAPVLAGGPDTQYF
>TRBJ2-7|few|TRBD1|TRBV27
TGTGCCAGCAGAGGACAGGGGGCTTACGAGCAGTACTTC
CASRGQGAYEQYF
>TRBJ1-4|.|TRBD1|TRBV23-1
TGCGCCAGCAGTCAAGAGGGGGCGGGTGAAAAACTGTTTTTT
CASSQEGAGEKLFF
>TRBJ2-7|.|TRBD1|TRBV7-2
TGTGCCAGCAGCTTCGGGGACAGGGGGATTGGGCTGATCTACGAGCAGTACTTC
CASSFGDRGIGLIYEQYF
>TRBJ2-7|once|TRBD2|TRBV19
TGTGCCAGTAGCAGGGGACTAGCGGGAGTGACAGAGCAGTACTTC
CASSRGLAGVTEQYF
>TRBJ2-2|.|TRBD1|TRBV10-3
TGTGCCATCAGTGGATCAGGGGGCGCGTCCCGCGGGGAGCTGTTTTTT
CAISGSGGASRGELFF
>TRBJ2-3|.|.|TRBV2
TGTGCCAGCAGAGGGACCCCTAGCACAGATACGCAGTATTTT
CASRGTPSTDTQYF
>TRBJ2-7|.|.|TRBV7-2
TGTGCCAGCGGCCAGGCCTTAAGCTCCTACGAGCAGTACTTC
CASGQALSSYEQYF
>TRBJ2-1|.|TRBD1|TRBV30
TGTGCCTGGACCAGGGGGAATGAGCAGTTCTTC
CAWTRGNEQFF
>TRBJ2-3|.|TRBD1|TRBV5-4
TGTGCCAGCAGCTTGTGGAGACAGGGGACAGATACGCAGTATTTT
CASSLWRQGTDTQYF
>TRBJ2-5|.|.|TRBV18
TGTGCCAGCCAAGGGGGTGAGGAAGAGACCCAGTACTTC
CASQGGEEETQYF
>TRBJ2-5|.|.|TRBV6-1
TGTGCCGGCGGACAGGGAGGGGTCCAAGAGACCCAGTACTTC
CAGGQGGVQETQYF
>TRBJ1-1|.|.|TRBV10-3
TGTGCCATCAGTGATTTGGACCGCACTGAAGCTTTCTTT
CAISDLDRTEAFF
>TRBJ2-3|.|.|TRBV6-5
TGTGCCAGCAAGGATAGGGGCAGCATAGATACGCAGTATTTT
CASKDRGSIDTQYF
>TRBJ1-4|.|TRBD1|TRBV19
TGTGCCAGTAGTATGCGATTCGGGACAGGCGAAAAACTGTTTTTT
CASSMRFGTGEKLFF
>TRBJ2-2|.|.|TRBV27
TGTGCCAGCAGTTTCCGGGAAGTTACCGGGGAGCTGTTTTTT
CASSFREVTGELFF
>TRBJ2-5|.|.|TRBV29-1
TGCAGCGTTGCTGGGAGTGTCGGGTACCAAGAGACCCAGTACTTC
CSVAGSVGYQETQYF
>TRBJ2-1|once|.|TRBV7-2
TGTGCCAGCAGCCCCGTGGGGCGGGGAATCTACAATGAGCAGTTCTTC
CASSPVGRGIYNEQFF
>TRBJ2-7|.|.|TRBV5-1
TGCGCCAGCAGCCCGGGTAGGTGGACCTTCTCCTACGAGCAGTACTTC
CASSPGRWTFSYEQYF
>TRBJ2-4|many|TRBD2|TRBV30
TGTGCCTGGAGTTCCAGACTAGCGGGAAGGAACATTCAGTACTTC
CAWSSRLAGRNIQYF
>TRBJ2-2|once|.|TRBV5-4
TGTGCCAGCAGCCATAAGAGGGGAAACACCGGGGAGCTGTTTTTT
CASSHKRGNTGELFF
>TRBJ2-2|.|.|TRBV9
TGTGCCAGCAGCGTTGATTTGGCAGGGGAGCTGTTTTTT
CASSVDLAGELFF
>TRBJ2-1|.|.|TRBV11-3
TGTGCCAGCAGCTTAGGGGCGTCAGGGAGAAATGAGCAGTTCTTC
CASSLGASGRNEQFF
>TRBJ2-4|.|TRBD2|TRBV2
TGTGCCAGCAGTGAGGGACTAGCGGGACTAGCCAAAAACATTCAGTACTTC
CASSEGLAGLAKNIQYF
>TRBJ2-2|.|TRBD2|TRBV9
TGTGCCAGCAGCGCCATAGGCAAATTCTTAGCGGGAGGGGTCGGGGAGCTGTTTTTT
CASSAIGKFLAGGVGELFF
>TRBJ2-5|.|.|TRBV20-1
TGCAGTGCTAGGTCGGGTGAGACCCAGTACTTC
CSARSGETQYF
>TRBJ1-1|.|.|TRBV30
TGTGCCTGGAGTGTCCTCCCGACCAAGAACACTGAAGCTTTCTTT
CAWSVLPTKNTEAFF
>TRBJ2-3|.|.|TRBV18
TGTGCCAGCTCACCACTTGTATCGGAAGCTAGCACAGATACGCAGTATTTT
CASSPLVSEASTDTQYF
>TRBJ2-7|.|.|TRBV5-1
TGCGCCAGCAGTTCCGGGACCGCCTCCTACGAGCAGTACTTC
CASSSGTASYEQYF
>TRBJ2-2|.|.|TRBV18
TGTGCCAGCTCACCACCGGGAGGACCCGGGGAGCTGTTTTTT
CASSPPGGPGELFF
>TRBJ2-1|.|TRBD2|TRBV5-4
TGTGCCAGCAGCTCCCGACTGAGCGGGAGCCCCCATGAGCAGTTCTTC
CASSSRLSGSPHEQFF
>TRBJ2-3|.|.|TRBV7-8
TGTGCCAGCAGCTTAGCCGACCTCCCTCACAGCGATACGCAGTATTTT
CASSLADLPHSDTQYF
>TRBJ2-7|.|TRBD1|TRBV10-1
TGCGCCAGCACCGAGGGACAGGACTTTTACGAGCAGTACTTC
CASTEGQDFYEQYF
>TRBJ2-7|.|.|TRBV28
TGTGCCAGCAGTTTCGGTCAGGCCTCCTACGAGCAGTACTTC
CASSFGQASYEQYF
>TRBJ2-1|few|TRBD1|TRBV2
TGTGCCAGCAGTGAAAAGTGGGGACAGTACAATGAGCAGTTCTTC
CASSEKWGQYNEQFF
>TRBJ2-2|.|.|TRBV9
TGTGCCAGCAGCGTATCAGGGACACAGAACACCGGGGAGCTGTTTTTT
CASSVSGTQNTGELFF
>TRBJ1-1|.|.|TRBV6-5
TGTGCCAGCAGTTACTCGATGAACACTGAAGCTTTCTTT
CASSYSMNTEAFF
>TRBJ1-4|.|.|TRBV19
TGTGCCAGTAGTGCGGAGAGAAATGAAAAACTGTTTTTT
CASSAERNEKLFF
>TRBJ2-1|.|.|TRBV9
TGTGCCAGCAGCGTCGACGGGGAAAGCTCCTACAATGAGCAGTTCTTC
CASSVDGESSYNEQFF